The source of this T cell receptor (beta chain) is a study of T cell clusters in autoimmune cytopenias. Details on this clonotype: As yet, its antigen is unknown.

TRB was amplified by touch-down multiplex PCR, primer pools A and B combined. Reanalyzing the multiplex PCR reads, TCRdb keeps one entry per CDR3 protein, without DNA. The sample holds roughly 1,000 distinct CDR3 sequences. Roughly 38,000 genome equivalents of blood DNA were amplified for TRB. CDR3 length equals 16 residues. Germline-derived CDR1 and CDR2 are SGHKS and YYEKEE (reference sequence). Study results and limitations: Primary autoimmune cytopenia patients seemingly lacked the physiological T cell clusters found in healthy donors. TRB repertoire shifts in secondary cytopenia and chronic lymphocytic leukemia mostly reflected lymphoma, not autoimmunity. The T cell clusters were defined only in silico, without experimental functional validation. The cluster-lack signature was not seen for secondary cytopenia versus chronic lymphocytic leukemia.

The sequenced sample consisted of peripheral blood. This TCR was sampled from a human donor with an autoimmune cytopenia or autoimmune hepatitis (not recorded which). The V call is TRBV5-5, the J call TRBJ2-1; no DNA is available, so the TRBD1 call from TCRdb remains unchecked. The CDR3 sequence is CASSLGGGVIYNEQFF. Looking up the rest from reference TRBV5-5 and TRBJ2-1 gives the full variable domain: DAGVTQSPTHLIKTRGQQVTLRCSPISGHKSVSWYQQVLGQGPQFIFQYYEKEERGRGNFPDRFSARQFPNYSSELNVNALLLGDSALYLCASSLGGGVIYNEQFFGPGTRLTVL.